Listed here is a single T cell receptor (beta chain). Primers: 60 Vbeta forward and 13 Jbeta reverse. Libraries were prepared by immunoSEQ multiplex PCR; TCRdb keeps only in-frame clonotypes and omits some of them. The profile covers about 180,000 clones, with about 80% appearing a single time and around 3.5% taken by the ten largest. The entry originates in a study of cytomegalovirus exposure and HLA in healthy donors. The specimen sequenced was PBMCs. The sequence was collected from a woman aged 55-69 years in good health and CMV-seropositive.

In DNA form, the CDR3 reads TGCAGCCTATTCCGGGACAGCCCCTCTGGGGCCAACGTCCTGACTTTC. This translates into CSLFRDSPSGANVLTF. This chain connects TRBV29-1 to TRBJ2-6; 7 bases align to TRBD1. The CDR3 extends over 16 amino acids. The V gene end was trimmed by 8 bases and the J gene end by 0 bases; junction bases not matched to a gene: 10. CDR1 SQVTM and CDR2 ANQGSEA come from the germline V gene.